Shown below are 10 T cell receptor beta chains from a single sample sequenced in a study of sequential checkpoint blockade in melanoma. The treatment denotes: randomized to nivolumab then ipilimumab (arm A) or the reverse (arm B). Method: immunoSEQ multiplex PCR; TCRdb's copy keeps in-frame clones and lacks some. The sample yields about 17,000 clones, more than 65% seen once. The sample here was CD8+ T cells sorted from blood (inferred from file names), taken from a patient given nivolumab and ipilimumab in sequence. Receptor source: a human donor with melanoma.

This clone has a handful of counts. The V call is TRBV6-5, the J call TRBJ1-5; 7 positions agree with TRBD1. The CDR3 is made up of 15 amino acids. Trimming at V came to 6 bases and at J to 3 bases, leaving 8 bases not matched to a gene. Germline assignment: CDR1 MNHEY and CDR2 SVGAGI. This CDR3 reads CASRVGTDSNQPQHF. The CDR3 DNA reads as TGTGCCAGCAGGGTCGGGACAGACTCCAATCAGCCCCAGCATTTT.

The chain couples TRBV27 to TRBJ2-7; no clear D gene. The CDR3 spans 13 residues. Germline V CDR1 and CDR2: MNHEY, SMNVEV (reference sequence). Trimming stripped 6 bases from V and 8 bases from J, with 17 bases between. This CDR3 is CASSLLSGGQQYF. Here the CDR3 DNA reads TGTGCCAGCAGCCTGTTATCCGGCGGCCAGCAGTACTTC.

This clone turned up a few times. J is TRBJ1-1 and V is TRBV21-1; the D segment call TRBD1 is taken from the table without a DNA check. TRBV21-1 is classified as a pseudogene. The CDR3 totals 11 residues. CDR3 nucleotides: TGTGCCAGCAGCATCTACAGGGGGGCTTTCTTT. It codes for CASSIYRGAFF.

This chain links TRBV9 with TRBJ2-5; D is possibly TRBD2 (5 bases). Germline V gene sequence: CDR1 SGDLS, CDR2 YYNGEE. Trimming removed 0 bases at V and 5 bases at J, with 11 bases between. CDR3 length: 14 residues. The CDR3 here is CASSVDGSDETQYF. CDR3 sequence (DNA): TGTGCCAGCAGCGTAGATGGGAGCGACGAGACCCAGTACTTC.

The V gene is TRBV5-4, the J gene TRBJ1-3; 7 bases fit TRBD1. CDR3 length equals 12 residues. The V and J ends lost 6 bases and 7 bases, in that order; junction bases with no gene match: 4. In germline, CDR1 is SGHNT, CDR2 YYREEE (reference sequence). As DNA, the CDR3 is TGTGCCAGCACCTCAGGGGGGAACACCATATATTTT. Protein product: CASTSGGNTIYF.

This clone has only a few counts. The chain recombines TRBV7-2 with TRBJ2-1; D possibly corresponds to TRBD2 (5 bases). The CDR3 is made up of 14 amino acids. Germline values: CDR1 SGHTA, CDR2 FQGNSA. The V end lost 4 bases, the J end lost 5 bases, and 12 bases lay between the germline ends. CDR3: CASSSRGYDNEQFF. In DNA form, the CDR3 reads TGTGCCAGCAGCTCCCGAGGGTATGACAATGAGCAGTTCTTC.

This chain connects TRBV7-9 to TRBJ2-7; 10 bases are a match to TRBD1. The CDR3 is 15 amino acids. The V and J ends lost 3 bases and 5 bases, in that order; junction bases with no gene match: 7. Germline assignment: CDR1 SEHNR and CDR2 FQNEAQ (reference sequence). The CDR3 bases are TGTGCCAGCAGCTTTGAGACAGGGGGCGTAGACGAGCAGTACTTC. Translation: CASSFETGGVDEQYF.

The chain carries TRBV14 and TRBJ1-1, with 9 bases aligning to TRBD1. CDR3 size: 13 residues. Looked up from germline, CDR1 is SGHDN and CDR2 is FVKESK. J was trimmed by 12 bases and V by 1 base; bases with no gene match: 6. Here the CDR3 DNA reads TGTGCCAGCAGCCAAGGACAGGGGGGGGAGACTTTCTTT. Its translation is CASSQGQGGETFF.

The chain has TRBV5-6 and TRBJ2-1; the D is unclear. Per the germline V gene, CDR1 is SGHDT and CDR2 is YYEEEE. The CDR3 spans 12 residues. V was cut by 1 base and J by 10 bases, with 9 bases left in between. In nucleotides, the CDR3 is TGTGCCAGCAGCTTGTTTGCGAGGGAGCAGTTCTTC. Translation gives CASSLFAREQFF.

The chain links TRBV10-2 to TRBJ1-1; D gene unclear. The germline gives CDR1 WSHSY, CDR2 SAAADI. Trimming took 2 bases from V and 6 from J, leaving 10 bases between them. The CDR3 consists of 13 residues. CDR3 nucleotides: TGCGCCAGCAGTGAGATCGGAGGTGCTGAAGCTTTCTTT. This gives the protein CASSEIGGAEAFF.